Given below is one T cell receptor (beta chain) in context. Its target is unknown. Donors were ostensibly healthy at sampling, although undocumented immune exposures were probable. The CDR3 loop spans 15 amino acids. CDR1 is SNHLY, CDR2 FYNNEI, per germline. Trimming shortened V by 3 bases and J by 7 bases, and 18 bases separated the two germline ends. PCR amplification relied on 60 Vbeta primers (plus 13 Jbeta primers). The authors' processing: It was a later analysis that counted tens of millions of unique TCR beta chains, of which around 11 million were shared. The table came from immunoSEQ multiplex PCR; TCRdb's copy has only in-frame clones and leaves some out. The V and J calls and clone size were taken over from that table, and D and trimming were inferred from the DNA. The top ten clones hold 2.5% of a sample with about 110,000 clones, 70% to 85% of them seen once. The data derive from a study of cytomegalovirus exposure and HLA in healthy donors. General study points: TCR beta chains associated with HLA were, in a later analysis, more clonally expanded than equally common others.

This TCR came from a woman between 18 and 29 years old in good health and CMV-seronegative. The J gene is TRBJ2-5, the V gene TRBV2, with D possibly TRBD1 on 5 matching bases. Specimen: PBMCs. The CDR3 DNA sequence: TGTGCCAGCAGTGATGGCAGGGCAATGGTGGGGACCCAGTACTTC. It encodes CASSDGRAMVGTQYF. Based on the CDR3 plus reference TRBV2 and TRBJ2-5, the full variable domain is EPEVTQTPSHQVTQMGQEVILRCVPISNHLYFYWYRQILGQKVEFLVSFYNNEISEKSEIFDDQFSVERPDGSNFTLKIRSTKLEDSAMYFCASSDGRAMVGTQYFGPGTRLLVL.